One and the same sample provided the 20 T cell receptor beta chains below, sequenced in a study of breast tumors, draining lymph nodes, adjacent tissues. One entry per CDR3 protein results from TCRdb running MiXCR on the multiplex PCR reads. The table has 150,000 to 250,000 distinct CDR3 sequences, approximately 33% seen once. Breast cancer patients provided tissue from their axillary draining lymph nodes. The sequencing input was axillary lymph node tissue. The receptors were gathered from a female donor with breast cancer. Some clones in this sample may be carry-over from other donors' samples.

As for this clonotype: This clone may be a read error of a much larger clone one base away. This chain joins TRBV12-3 or TRBV12-4 and TRBJ2-3; 12 positions match TRBD1. This CDR3 spans 16 amino acids. CDR3 in DNA: TGTGCCAGCAGTGTCCCCCGGGACAGGGGGCTGGATACGCAGTGTTTT. This codes for CASSVPRDRGLDTQCF.

This clonotype was seen many times. This chain uses TRBV6-6 with TRBJ2-7; TRBD1 matches 10 bases. This CDR3 region has 16 residues. Germline V CDR1 and CDR2: MNHNY, SVGAGI (reference sequence). Unmatched junction bases numbered 12, after V lost 5 bases and J lost 5 bases. The CDR3, as DNA: TGTGCCAGCAGTCACCCTCGACAGGGGGCGGCCCACGAGCAGTACTTC. This gives the protein CASSHPRQGAAHEQYF.

This clonotype was found once. This may be a read error, as it is one base from a much larger clone. V usage is TRBV18 and J usage is TRBJ2-2; 9 bases match TRBD1. The CDR3 length is 16 residues. Germline V gene lookup returns CDR1 KGHSH and CDR2 LQKENI. As DNA, the CDR3 is TGTGCCGGCTCACCCGCGGGACAGGGATCCACCGGGGAGCTGTTTTTT. Its protein product is CAGSPAGQGSTGELFF.

About this clonotype itself: The junction departs from the called germline gene at one end, perhaps through a read error. This chain links TRBV20-1 with TRBJ2-1; D might be TRBD2 (6 bases). Per germline, CDR1 DFQATT and CDR2 SNEGSKA (reference sequence). There are 15 residues in the CDR3. The DNA of the CDR3 is TGCAGTGCGCTCCCCGGAGGACTACCCTACAATGAGGAGTTCTTC. Encoded protein: CSALPGGLPYNEEFF.

This clonotype came up many times. CDR3 in amino acids: CASSFEGLGGYTF. CDR3 DNA sequence: TGTGCCAGCAGCTTCGAAGGGTTAGGTGGCTACACCTTC. The rearrangement uses TRBV5-4 and TRBJ1-2; no reliable D call. CDR1 is SGHNT and CDR2 is YYREEE in the germline V gene (reference sequence). The CDR3 sequence is 13 residues long. The V end lost 2 bases, the J end lost 7 bases, and 12 bases lay between the germline ends.

This clonotype was picked up a small number of times. The chain links TRBV7-9 to TRBJ1-1; TRBD1 matches 7 bases. Germline V lookup: CDR1 SEHNR, CDR2 FQNEAQ (reference sequence). With V trimmed by 5 bases and J by 0 bases, 9 bases remained unmatched. This CDR3 is built from 16 residues. The CDR3 sequence: CASSRRQGGLNTEAFF. CDR3 nucleotides: TGTGCCAGCAGCCGACGCCAGGGGGGACTGAACACTGAAGCTTTCTTT.

This clonotype has only a few counts. The genes are TRBV6-1 and TRBJ2-2; either TRBD1 or TRBD2 may supply D (5 bases each). V was trimmed by 6 bases and J by 0 bases, leaving 11 bases between them. The CDR3 totals 15 residues. Germline loops: CDR1 MNHNS, CDR2 SASEGT. CDR3 in DNA: TGTGCCAGCAGATCGGGGACCCCGAACACCGGGGAGCTGTTTTTT. Its protein is CASRSGTPNTGELFF.

This clonotype was observed many times. The chain has TRBV29-1 and TRBJ2-7, with unresolved D. The germline V and J ends were trimmed by 2 bases and 2 bases, with 7 bases remaining between them. CDR3 length equals 12 residues. Germline CDR1 SQVTM, CDR2 ANQGSEA. DNA of the CDR3: TGCAGCGTTGAAACTCCTACCTACGAGCAGTACTTC. The encoded protein is CSVETPTYEQYF.

This clonotype was seen a single time. This may be a read error: a much more frequent sequence differs by one nucleotide. The V gene is TRBV5-1, the J gene TRBJ2-5, with 9 bases aligning to TRBD1. The CDR3 extends over 12 amino acids. The junction had 2 bases not matched to a gene; V was cut back by 3 bases and J by 8 bases. Per the germline V gene, CDR1 is SGHRS and CDR2 is YFSETQ. The CDR3 DNA reads TGCGCCAGCAGCTCGGGACAGGGAACCCAGTACTTC. It encodes CASSSGQGTQYF.

In its sample, this clonotype was seen once. The V and J genes are TRBV7-2 and TRBJ2-3, with a weak D call TRBD2 (5 bases). The V end lost 2 bases, the J end lost 3 bases, and 12 bases lay between the germline ends. This CDR3 is 15 amino acids long. CDR1 SGHTA and CDR2 FQGNSA come from the germline V gene. The CDR3 bases are TGTGCCAGCAGCTTATACGGGAACCCGACAGATACGCAGTATTTT. Its protein is CASSLYGNPTDTQYF. The full variable domain, completed using reference TRBV7-2 and TRBJ2-3, is GAGVSQSPSNKVTEKGKDVELRCDPISGHTALYWYRQSLGQGLEFLIYFQGNSAPDKSGLPSDRFSAERTGGSVSTLTIQRTQQEDSAVYLCASSLYGNPTDTQYFGPGTRLTVL.

At least ten counts were recorded for this clonotype. The rearrangement links TRBV7-2 to TRBJ2-7, with 15 bases matching TRBD2. The CDR3 is 20 residues long. V dropped 0 bases and J dropped 2; count of bases not matched to a gene: 11. Germline CDR1 and CDR2: SGHTA and FQGNSA. The CDR3 sequence: CASSLATGLAGGMVAYEQYF. In DNA form, the CDR3 reads TGTGCCAGCAGCTTAGCGACGGGACTAGCGGGAGGAATGGTCGCCTACGAGCAGTACTTC. Filled out from reference TRBV7-2 and TRBJ2-7, the complete variable domain reads GAGVSQSPSNKVTEKGKDVELRCDPISGHTALYWYRQSLGQGLEFLIYFQGNSAPDKSGLPSDRFSAERTGGSVSTLTIQRTQQEDSAVYLCASSLATGLAGGMVAYEQYFGPGTRLTVT.

Ten or more counts support this clonotype. V usage is TRBV20-1 and J usage is TRBJ2-1; D unclear. The CDR3 is 15 residues long. In germline, CDR1 is DFQATT, CDR2 SNEGSKA (reference sequence). The V end lost 4 bases, the J end lost 3 bases, and 16 bases lay between the germline ends. CDR3 nucleotide sequence: TGCAGTGCTATCTCAAACAGCAGAGACTACAATGAGCAGTTCTTC. As protein: CSAISNSRDYNEQFF.

Note on this clonotype: This may come from a read error, since a much larger clone is one base off. The chain links TRBV6-1 to TRBJ1-4; a possible D gene is TRBD1 (6 bases). The CDR3 is made up of 14 amino acids. CDR1 and CDR2 from the germline V gene are MNHNS and SASEGT. The CDR3 DNA sequence: TGTGCCAGCAGTCAAGCGGACAGAAAAGAAAAACTGTTTTTT. Its translation is CASSQADRKEKLFF.

This clonotype was detected ten times or more. This chain connects TRBV20-1 to TRBJ1-6; D gene ambiguous. Trimming cost V 6 bases and J 8 bases, with 17 bases left between them. Looked up from germline, CDR1 is DFQATT and CDR2 is SNEGSKA (reference sequence). The CDR3 loop spans 14 amino acids. This chain's CDR3 is CSADVGWEDSPLHF. CDR3 sequence (DNA): TGCAGTGCCGACGTCGGCTGGGAGGATTCACCCCTCCACTTT.

This clonotype was recorded many times. The CDR3 here is CASSPETDSYEQYF. The CDR3, as DNA: TGCGCCAGCAGCCCAGAGACAGACTCCTACGAGCAGTACTTC. This chain connects TRBV5-1 to TRBJ2-7, with D possibly TRBD1 on 5 matching bases. This CDR3 region has 14 residues. Trimming took 4 bases from V and 0 from J, leaving 11 bases between them. In germline, CDR1 is SGHRS, CDR2 YFSETQ.

For this clonotype: A much larger clonotype is one base distant, so this may be a read error. The gene calls are TRBV14 and TRBJ2-1; 15 positions agree with TRBD2. Looked up from germline, CDR1 is SGHDN and CDR2 is FVKESK. The CDR3 contains 20 residues. The CDR3 nucleotides are TGTGCCAGCAGCCAAGGATATGCGGGACTAGCGGGGGGCCAAAACAATGGGCAGTTCTTC. Its protein product is CASSQGYAGLAGGQNNGQFF.

This clonotype showed up many times. The V call is TRBV7-2, the J call TRBJ2-5, with 14 bases aligning to TRBD2. This CDR3 contains 16 residues. CDR1 and CDR2 from the germline V gene are SGHTA and FQGNSA. J gave up 1 base and V 4 bases, and 2 bases lay outside the gene matches. The CDR3 DNA sequence: TGTGCCAGCAGCTCTGGACTAGCGGGAGGCCAAGAGACCCAGTACTTC. Its translation: CASSSGLAGGQETQYF.

There are many counts of this clonotype. This sequence joins TRBV5-1 and TRBJ1-4; 8 positions match TRBD1. The CDR3 loop spans 15 amino acids. The V gene's germline CDR1 is SGHRS and CDR2 YFSETQ. With V trimmed by 0 bases and J by 5 bases, 3 bases remained unmatched. CDR3 DNA sequence: TGCGCCAGCAGCTTGGGGGACAGGATAAATGAAAAACTGTTTTTT. Its translation is CASSLGDRINEKLFF. The full variable domain, completed using reference TRBV5-1 and TRBJ1-4, is KAGVTQTPRYLIKTRGQQVTLSCSPISGHRSVSWYQQTPGQGLQFLFEYFSETQRNKGNFPGRFSGRQFSNSRSEMNVSTLELGDSALYLCASSLGDRINEKLFFGSGTQLSVL.

The table lists this clonotype with many counts. The rearrangement uses TRBV11-3 and TRBJ1-1; D is unresolved. CDR3 length: 13 amino acids. V was trimmed by 4 bases and J by 12 bases, leaving 18 bases between them. Germline V lookup: CDR1 SGHNT, CDR2 YENEEA. CDR3 amino acids: CASSSSTGATTFF. DNA of the CDR3: TGTGCCAGCAGCTCTAGTACGGGCGCGACAACTTTCTTT.

The DNA of the CDR3 is TGCGCCAGCAGCTTCGGGTGGGTGAACACCATATATTTT. Its translation: CASSFGWVNTIYF. The J gene is TRBJ1-3, the V gene TRBV5-1; no firm D call. CDR3 length: 13 residues. Germline V CDR1 and CDR2: SGHRS, YFSETQ. The germline V and J ends were trimmed by 2 bases and 7 bases, with 10 bases remaining between them.